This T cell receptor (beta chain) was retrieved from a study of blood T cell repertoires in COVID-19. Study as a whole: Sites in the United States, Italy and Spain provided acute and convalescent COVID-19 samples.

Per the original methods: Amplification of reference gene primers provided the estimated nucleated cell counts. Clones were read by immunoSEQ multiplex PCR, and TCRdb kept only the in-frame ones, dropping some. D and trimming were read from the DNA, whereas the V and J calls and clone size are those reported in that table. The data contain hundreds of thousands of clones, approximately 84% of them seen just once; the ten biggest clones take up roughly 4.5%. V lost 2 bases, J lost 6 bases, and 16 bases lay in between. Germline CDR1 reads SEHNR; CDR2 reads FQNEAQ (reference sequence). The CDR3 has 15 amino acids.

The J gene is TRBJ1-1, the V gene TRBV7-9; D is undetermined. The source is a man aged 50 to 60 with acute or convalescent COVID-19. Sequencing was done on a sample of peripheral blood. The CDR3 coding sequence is TGTGCCAGCAGCTTACGACTGGCGGGAGTCGCTGAAGCTTTCTTT. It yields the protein CASSLRLAGVAEAFF. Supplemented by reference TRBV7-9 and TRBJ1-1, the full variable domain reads DTGVSQNPRHKITKRGQNVTFRCDPISEHNRLYWYRQTLGQGPEFLTYFQNEAQLEKSRLLSDRFSAERPKGSFSTLEIQRTEQGDSAMYLCASSLRLAGVAEAFFGQGTRLTVV.